This T cell receptor (beta chain) emerged from a study of blood T cell repertoires in COVID-19. Across the study: T cells, B-cell-depleted T cells, or PBMCs supplied cDNA or gDNA.

Assay: immunoSEQ multiplex PCR; the TCRdb copy retains only in-frame clones and omits some. This sample has approximately 130,000 clones; around 88% occur once, and the top ten carry 15% to 20%. Germline V gives CDR1 LNHDA, CDR2 SQIVND (reference sequence). The CDR3 length is 17 residues. V shed 3 bases and J 3 bases; nucleotides not matched to a gene: 9. This TCR was sampled from a woman aged 45-60 years who had recovered from COVID-19. The rearrangement joins TRBV19 to TRBJ2-1, with 9 bases fitting TRBD2. Sequenced: peripheral blood. CDR3 sequence (DNA): TGTGCCAGTAGTATGGGGGTGGTAGCGGGAGTCTACAATGAGCAGTTCTTC. Translated: CASSMGVVAGVYNEQFF.